The 21 T cell receptor beta chains below all came from one sample that was sequenced in a study of multiple sclerosis patients with progressive multifocal leukoencephalopathy. Time point meaning: before natalizumab initiation. Produced via immunoSEQ multiplex PCR; TCRdb's table is partial and in-frame only. The table records tens of thousands of clones, approximately 90% of them present only once. The sample consisted of PBMCs. The source of these receptors is a human donor with multiple sclerosis.

This chain links TRBV9 with TRBJ1-1; D is ambiguous. V shed 2 bases and J shed 1 base, with 6 bases lying between them. The CDR3 is made up of 13 amino acids. Germline assignment: CDR1 SGDLS and CDR2 YYNGEE. The CDR3 is CASSVSGNTEAFF. The CDR3 nucleotides read TGTGCCAGCAGCGTTTCCGGGAACACTGAAGCTTTCTTT.

CDR3 sequence (DNA): TGTGCCAGCAGTTTGAAAAGGGACGAAGCTCTCTGGGATTTCAATGAGCAGTTCTTC. It is translated as CASSLKRDEALWDFNEQFF. This rearrangement joins TRBV28 to TRBJ2-1; D tentatively reads TRBD1 or TRBD2 (5 bases each). The germline V gene has CDR1 MDHEN and CDR2 SYDVKM. V was clipped by 3 bases and J by 6 bases, with 27 bases between them. The CDR3 is 19 residues long.

The chain links TRBV5-6 to TRBJ2-7; D ambiguous. V lost 1 base and J 4 bases, leaving 18 bases between the germline ends. Germline V gene lookup returns CDR1 SGHDT and CDR2 YYEEEE. The CDR3 consists of 16 residues. The CDR3 bases are TGTGCCAGCAGCTTGTCGGGCGGACCTCCGGGTTACGAGCAGTACTTC. Translating gives CASSLSGGPPGYEQYF.

The chain couples TRBV18 to TRBJ1-2; D perhaps matches TRBD1 (5 bases). Trimming cost V 3 bases and J 2 bases, with 13 bases left between them. There are 15 residues in the CDR3. The germline V gene encodes CDR1 KGHSH and CDR2 LQKENI. CDR3 residues: CASSPGQRLNYGYTF. CDR3 in DNA: TGTGCCAGCTCACCGGGGCAACGGCTGAACTATGGCTACACCTTC.

The chain links TRBV4-3 to TRBJ1-3, with 7 bases aligning to TRBD1. Germline CDR1 is LGHNA and CDR2 is YSLEER. The J segment lost 0 bases and the V segment lost 2 bases, leaving 4 bases of the junction unmatched. This CDR3 comprises 16 residues. This CDR3 reads CASSQSGTASGNTIYF. CDR3 coding DNA: TGCGCCAGCAGCCAATCCGGGACAGCCTCTGGAAACACCATATATTTT.

The V and J genes are TRBV11-2 and TRBJ2-1, with 11 nucleotides matching TRBD1. Per germline, CDR1 SGHAT and CDR2 FQNNGV. With V trimmed by 5 bases and J by 8 bases, 2 bases remained unmatched. The CDR3 runs 13 residues. CDR3 sequence reads: CASSLGQGDEQFF. The CDR3 DNA reads as TGTGCCAGCAGCCTGGGACAGGGGGATGAGCAGTTCTTC.

V usage is TRBV27 and J usage is TRBJ1-1; D might be TRBD1 (6 bases). Germline-derived CDR1 and CDR2 are MNHEY and SMNVEV (reference sequence). The CDR3 runs 14 residues. Between the trimmed V and J ends, which lost 7 bases and 0 bases, there was a span of 12 bases. CDR3 sequence (DNA): TGTGCCAGCACCCTGACAGGCCTGAACACTGAAGCTTTCTTT. It yields the protein CASTLTGLNTEAFF.

J is TRBJ1-5 and V is TRBV18; a weak D match, TRBD1 (6 bases). V lost 3 bases to trimming and J lost 7 bases, with 10 bases between them. Per the germline V gene, CDR1 is KGHSH and CDR2 is LQKENI. There are 13 residues in the CDR3. CDR3 in amino acids: CASSPSGQQPQHF. CDR3 DNA sequence: TGTGCCAGCTCACCGTCTGGACAGCAGCCCCAGCATTTT. The complete variable domain, with remaining parts taken from reference TRBV18 and TRBJ1-5, reads NAGVMQNPRHLVRRRGQEARLRCSPMKGHSHVYWYRQLPEEGLKFMVYLQKENIIDESGMPKERFSAEFPKEGPSILRIQQVVRGDSAAYFCASSPSGQQPQHFGDGTRLSIL.

The rearrangement links TRBV7-3 to TRBJ2-1; D is ambiguous. The CDR3 is made up of 13 amino acids. The V and J ends lost 4 bases and 6 bases respectively, with 10 bases between them. Germline loops: CDR1 SGHTA, CDR2 FQGTGA. The CDR3 loop is CASSYSNGNEQFF. CDR3 DNA sequence: TGTGCCAGCAGCTACAGTAATGGCAATGAGCAGTTCTTC.

The chain joins TRBV18 to TRBJ2-5; D ambiguous. Trimming removed 2 bases from V and 1 base from J, with 2 bases in between. From germline, CDR1 is KGHSH and CDR2 LQKENI. CDR3 size: 12 residues. The CDR3 DNA follows: TGTGCCAGCTCACCATCCCAAGAGACCCAGTACTTC. The encoded protein is CASSPSQETQYF.

This chain connects TRBV5-5 to TRBJ2-7; D assignment may be TRBD1 or TRBD2 (5 bases each). Trimming pared 4 bases from V and 1 base from J, leaving 12 bases between. CDR3 length equals 14 residues. CDR1 is SGHKS, CDR2 YYEKEE, per germline (reference sequence). The CDR3 loop is CASSLGRDSYEQYF. Here the CDR3 DNA reads TGTGCCAGCAGCCTGGGACGGGATTCCTACGAGCAGTACTTC.

The genes are TRBV11-3 and TRBJ2-7; no definite D call. CDR3 length: 12 amino acids. Germline-derived CDR1 and CDR2 are SGHNT and YENEEA. V gave up 2 bases and J gave up 3 bases, with 5 bases separating them. The CDR3 DNA follows: TGTGCCAGCAGCTTAAGGGACTACGAGCAGTACTTC. As protein: CASSLRDYEQYF.

The chain uses TRBV7-2 and TRBJ2-7, with D possibly TRBD2 on 5 matching bases. CDR3 size: 14 residues. The V gene lost 3 bases and the J gene lost 0 bases, with 9 bases spanning the gap. Germline V lookup: CDR1 SGHTA, CDR2 FQGNSA. CDR3 DNA: TGTGCCAGCAGCTTCCCGGGAAGCTCCTACGAGCAGTACTTC. It specifies CASSFPGSSYEQYF. The full variable domain, with the rest looked up from reference TRBV7-2 and TRBJ2-7, is GAGVSQSPSNKVTEKGKDVELRCDPISGHTALYWYRQSLGQGLEFLIYFQGNSAPDKSGLPSDRFSAERTGGSVSTLTIQRTQQEDSAVYLCASSFPGSSYEQYFGPGTRLTVT.

This clone came up once. This chain joins TRBV6-6 and TRBJ2-5; 7 nucleotides match TRBD2. The trim removed 6 bases at V and 1 base at J, leaving 8 bases unmatched. The CDR3 has 15 residues. Germline V gene data show CDR1 as MNHNY and CDR2 as SVGAGI (reference sequence). DNA for the CDR3: TGTGCCAGCAGGACGGAGCGGGGTACCCAAGAGACCCAGTACTTC. It encodes CASRTERGTQETQYF.

The V and J genes are TRBV28 and TRBJ1-5; 8 bases align to TRBD1. From germline, CDR1 is MDHEN and CDR2 SYDVKM. The ends lost 6 bases at V and 2 bases at J; junction bases unmatched: 9. This CDR3 has 16 residues. The CDR3, as DNA: TGTGCCAGCAGCCGACAGGGGAGAGGGGGCAATCAGCCCCAGCATTTT. Translated: CASSRQGRGGNQPQHF.

The chain uses TRBV7-8 and TRBJ1-5; 7 nucleotides agree with TRBD1. V lost 1 base to trimming and J lost 9 bases; unmatched junction nucleotides: 12. This CDR3 has 16 residues. Germline assignment: CDR1 SGHVS and CDR2 FQNEAQ. CDR3 in amino acids: CASSLGGAQGKWPQHF. The CDR3 DNA follows: TGTGCCAGCAGCTTAGGGGGGGCACAGGGGAAGTGGCCCCAGCATTTT. The full variable domain, completed using reference TRBV7-8 and TRBJ1-5, is GAGVSQSPRYKVAKRGQDVALRCDPISGHVSLFWYQQALGQGPEFLTYFQNEAQLDKSGLPSDRFFAERPEGSVSTLKIQRTQQEDSAVYLCASSLGGAQGKWPQHFGDGTRLSIL.

The rearrangement uses TRBV30 and TRBJ1-5, with D uncertain. The CDR3 is 13 residues long. V was shortened by 2 bases and J by 2 bases, with 7 bases between the two germline ends. Looked up from germline, CDR1 is GTSNPN and CDR2 is SVGIG (reference sequence). CDR3 sequence: CAWSSRGNQPQHF. The DNA for the CDR3 is TGTGCCTGGAGTTCGCGGGGCAATCAGCCCCAGCATTTT.

This clone was seen a single time. The chain recombines TRBV30 with TRBJ2-7; 8 nucleotides align to TRBD2. In germline, CDR1 is GTSNPN, CDR2 SVGIG (reference sequence). CDR3 length: 14 residues. V trimming: 1 base; J trimming: 8 bases; junction bases outside the gene matches: 10. CDR3: CAWSDLLTSGKQYF. The CDR3 coding sequence is TGTGCCTGGAGTGACCTCCTCACTAGCGGCAAGCAGTACTTC. The full variable domain, rest sourced from reference TRBV30 and TRBJ2-7, is SQTIHQWPATLVQPVGSPLSLECTVEGTSNPNLYWYRQAAGRGLQLLFYSVGIGQISSEVPQNLSASRPQDRQFILSSKKLLLSDSGFYLCAWSDLLTSGKQYFGPGTRLTVT.

V usage is TRBV6-6 and J usage is TRBJ1-1, with no clear D. The CDR3 has 11 residues. Trimming left V 6 bases short and J 2 bases short, with 4 bases between. Germline CDR1 is MNHNY and CDR2 is SVGAGI (reference sequence). CDR3 sequence: CASRRNTEAFF. The CDR3 bases are TGTGCCAGCAGAAGAAACACTGAAGCTTTCTTT.

This sequence joins TRBV5-4 and TRBJ1-4, with 7 nucleotides matching TRBD1. J gave up 5 bases and V 0 bases, and 7 bases lay outside the gene matches. The CDR3 length is 16 residues. Per the germline V gene, CDR1 is SGHNT and CDR2 is YYREEE (reference sequence). CDR3 sequence reads: CASSLGSGTVNEKLFF. The CDR3 DNA is TGTGCCAGCAGCTTGGGCTCCGGGACAGTCAATGAAAAACTGTTTTTT.

The V call is TRBV5-4, the J call TRBJ2-3; 7 nucleotides match TRBD2. The CDR3 extends over 16 amino acids. Trimming removed 4 bases from V and 6 bases from J; junction bases left unmatched: 14. The germline V gene has CDR1 SGHNT and CDR2 YYREEE (reference sequence). DNA for the CDR3: TGTGCCAGCAGCCGCGGGGGTGGCTTCCCACACGATACGCAGTATTTT. Translated: CASSRGGGFPHDTQYF.